One sample yielded the 30 T cell receptor beta chains listed below, sequenced in a study of OX40 agonist ivuxolimab in advanced cancers. This table comes from immunoSEQ multiplex PCR, and its TCRdb copy is limited to in-frame clones, with some not included. The sample has about 66,000 clones, 83% seen once. Sample: CD4+ or CD8+ T cells sorted from blood, taken in a trial of the OX40 agonist ivuxolimab. The receptors come from an adult with an advanced solid tumor such as melanoma, head and neck, liver or kidney cancer.

V is TRBV29-1 and J is TRBJ1-2; the D is unclear. This CDR3 contains 14 residues. Trimming cost V 1 base and J 5 bases, with 14 bases left between them. CDR1 and CDR2 from the germline V gene are SQVTM and ANQGSEA. The chain's CDR3 is CSVEVSGVGYGYTF. In DNA, the CDR3 is TGCAGCGTTGAAGTATCCGGGGTTGGTTATGGCTACACCTTC.

The chain combines TRBV5-1 with TRBJ1-1, with 8 bases lining up with TRBD1. The CDR3 runs to 14 residues. Looked up from germline, CDR1 is SGHRS and CDR2 is YFSETQ. Germline trimming cut 2 bases from V and 10 bases from J; bases unmatched to any gene: 10. This CDR3 is CASSFNRQGSRAFF. DNA for the CDR3: TGCGCCAGCAGCTTCAACCGACAGGGGTCGCGAGCTTTCTTT.

This chain joins TRBV27 and TRBJ1-4, with D unclear. V was shortened by 3 bases and J by 0 bases, with 14 bases between the two germline ends. This CDR3 is 17 amino acids long. CDR1 is MNHEY and CDR2 is SMNVEV in the germline V gene (reference sequence). The CDR3 DNA reads as TGTGCCAGCAGTTTTAGCGTACCCGGGGCAACTAATGAAAAACTGTTTTTT. The encoded protein is CASSFSVPGATNEKLFF.

As to this clone: Sequence at one end of the junction differs from germline and may be a read error. The rearrangement links TRBV9 to TRBJ2-1; a possible D gene is TRBD1 (5 bases). The CDR3 sequence is 15 residues long. Germline V lookup: CDR1 SGDLS, CDR2 YYNGEE. The CDR3 here is CASSVAATDYTEQFF. DNA of the CDR3: TGTGCCAGCAGCGTAGCCGCGACAGATTACACTGAGCAGTTCTTC.

The V and J genes are TRBV7-2 and TRBJ2-7; 7 positions agree with TRBD1. The J segment lost 8 bases and the V segment lost 5 bases, leaving 18 bases of the junction unmatched. CDR3 length: 16 residues. Germline loops: CDR1 SGHTA, CDR2 FQGNSA. The CDR3 DNA sequence: TGTGCCAGCAGCCACGCTCCGGGACAGCTCCCTACCAAGCAGTACTTC. It translates to CASSHAPGQLPTKQYF.

This clone was seen a handful of times. The chain recombines TRBV19 with TRBJ2-2; D unclear. V was trimmed by 6 bases and J by 1 base, leaving 9 bases between them. There are 14 residues in the CDR3. The germline V gene has CDR1 LNHDA and CDR2 SQIVND (reference sequence). CDR3 residues: CASRWALNTGELFF. As DNA, the CDR3 is TGTGCCAGTAGGTGGGCACTGAACACCGGGGAGCTGTTTTTT.

This clone has more than one count but fewer than ten. The rearrangement uses TRBV6-5 and TRBJ2-7; possibly TRBD1 for D (6 bases). This CDR3 is 14 amino acids long. Trimming left V 7 bases short and J 5 bases short, with 18 bases between. Per germline, CDR1 MNHEY and CDR2 SVGAGI. In DNA, the CDR3 is TGTGCCAGCAACCCTGGGCAGGGGACGCACGAGCAGTACTTC. Encoded protein: CASNPGQGTHEQYF.

By its share, this clone is medium-sized. The CDR3 spells CASSQTGAQGGYTF. CDR3 sequence (DNA): TGTGCCAGCAGCCAAACAGGGGCCCAAGGTGGCTACACCTTC. The rearrangement uses TRBV11-2 and TRBJ1-2; 7 positions agree with TRBD1. Germline loops: CDR1 SGHAT, CDR2 FQNNGV. CDR3 length equals 14 residues. V was clipped by 5 bases and J by 7 bases; unmatched bases: 10.

The J gene is TRBJ2-2, the V gene TRBV11-3; D tentatively reads TRBD1 or TRBD2 (5 bases each). The CDR3 spans 12 residues. Per the germline V gene, CDR1 is SGHNT and CDR2 is YENEEA. V was cut by 8 bases and J by 2 bases, with 6 bases left in between. The CDR3 here is CASGGNTGELFF. CDR3 DNA: TGTGCCAGCGGGGGTAACACCGGGGAGCTGTTTTTT.

The CDR3 DNA reads as TGTGCCAGCAGCTTGGGGCGGATCTATGAGCAGTTCTTC. Protein: CASSLGRIYEQFF. The chain carries TRBV7-2 and TRBJ2-1; D possibly corresponds to TRBD1 (5 bases). Trimming pared 3 bases from V and 8 bases from J, leaving 11 bases between. This CDR3 comprises 13 residues. Germline V gene lookup returns CDR1 SGHTA and CDR2 FQGNSA.

The chain links TRBV7-2 to TRBJ2-1; 9 bases are a match to TRBD2. From germline, CDR1 is SGHTA and CDR2 FQGNSA. The CDR3 is made up of 15 amino acids. Germline trimming cut 7 bases from V and 6 bases from J; bases unmatched to any gene: 10. CDR3: CASTPSGRTSNEQFF. The CDR3 DNA sequence: TGTGCCAGCACCCCAAGCGGGAGGACCAGCAATGAGCAGTTCTTC. The complete variable domain, with remaining parts taken from reference TRBV7-2 and TRBJ2-1, reads GAGVSQSPSNKVTEKGKDVELRCDPISGHTALYWYRQSLGQGLEFLIYFQGNSAPDKSGLPSDRFSAERTGGSVSTLTIQRTQQEDSAVYLCASTPSGRTSNEQFFGPGTRLTVL.

This clone was counted a single time. The V and J genes are TRBV19 and TRBJ2-2, with TRBD1 as a possible D gene (6 bases). The length of the CDR3 is 14 residues. Germline lookup yields CDR1 LNHDA and CDR2 SQIVND (reference sequence). V was clipped by 8 bases and J by 5 bases, with 15 bases between them. DNA for the CDR3: TGTGCCAGTCACAGGGCGCGAACAACCGGGGAGCTGTTTTTT. This translates into CASHRARTTGELFF.

This clone was seen a handful of times. The gene calls are TRBV9 and TRBJ2-7, with 8 bases identical to TRBD1. The CDR3 covers 15 residues. Trimming cost V 0 bases and J 8 bases; bases outside gene matches: 10. Germline assignment: CDR1 SGDLS and CDR2 YYNGEE. CDR3 residues: CASSVEAGGASKQYF. CDR3 sequence (DNA): TGTGCCAGCAGCGTAGAGGCAGGGGGCGCCTCGAAGCAGTACTTC.

The genes are TRBV10-3 and TRBJ2-1, with TRBD2 matching 7 bases. V shed 5 bases, J shed 9 bases, and the junction held 7 bases outside the gene matches. CDR3 length: 13 amino acids. The germline V gene encodes CDR1 ENHRY and CDR2 SYGVKD. The DNA of the CDR3 is TGTGCCATCAGTCCCGGGACTATGGGTGAGCAGTTCTTC. Translation: CAISPGTMGEQFF.

This chain joins TRBV29-1 and TRBJ2-7, with TRBD2 as a possible D gene (5 bases). Germline CDR1 and CDR2: SQVTM and ANQGSEA. V was clipped by 5 bases and J by 4 bases, with 9 bases between them. The length of the CDR3 is 11 residues. The CDR3 region is CSVRSGYEQYF. The CDR3 DNA reads as TGCAGCGTTCGCAGCGGATACGAGCAGTACTTC.

This chain links TRBV5-6 with TRBJ1-2; TRBD1 might be the D (6 bases). Trimming cost V 3 bases and J 5 bases, with 14 bases left between them. Germline V lookup: CDR1 SGHDT, CDR2 YYEEEE. The CDR3 consists of 14 residues. The CDR3 nucleotides read TGTGCCAGCAGCTATGGGGACACCGTTTATGGCTACACCTTC. It specifies CASSYGDTVYGYTF.

This rearrangement joins TRBV12-1 to TRBJ2-1; TRBD2 is the table's D call, not checked against the DNA. TRBV12-1 is tagged as a pseudogene. CDR3 length: 19 residues. CDR3 sequence (DNA): TGTGCCAGCAGCTTATACCCCCTAGCGGGAGGGAGTCCCTACAATGAGCAGTTCTTC. Residues: CASSLYPLAGGSPYNEQFF.

V gene TRBV5-1 combines with J gene TRBJ1-2; tentatively, D is TRBD1 (5 bases). Germline assignment: CDR1 SGHRS and CDR2 YFSETQ. There are 16 residues in the CDR3. The V gene lost 4 bases and the J gene lost 2 bases, with 18 bases spanning the gap. The CDR3 is CASSHYYGGINYGYTF. The CDR3 DNA reads as TGCGCCAGCAGCCATTACTATGGGGGGATCAACTATGGCTACACCTTC. The full variable domain, in which reference TRBV5-1 and TRBJ1-2 provide the parts outside the CDR3, is KAGVTQTPRYLIKTRGQQVTLSCSPISGHRSVSWYQQTPGQGLQFLFEYFSETQRNKGNFPGRFSGRQFSNSRSEMNVSTLELGDSALYLCASSHYYGGINYGYTFGSGTRLTVV.

The V and J genes are TRBV11-2 and TRBJ2-1; 8 nucleotides line up with TRBD1. V trimming: 0 bases; J trimming: 7 bases; junction bases outside the gene matches: 2. This CDR3 is built from 14 residues. Germline V gene data show CDR1 as SGHAT and CDR2 as FQNNGV. The CDR3 DNA sequence: TGTGCCAGCAGCTTAGATAGGACAGGGAATGAGCAGTTCTTC. Its translation: CASSLDRTGNEQFF.

CDR3 sequence reads: CASSRDIGYEQYF. CDR3 bases: TGTGCCAGCAGTAGGGACATCGGATACGAGCAGTACTTC. The rearrangement uses TRBV6-4 and TRBJ2-7; perhaps TRBD1 as D (6 bases). The CDR3 sequence is 13 residues long. Per germline, CDR1 MRHNA and CDR2 SNTAGT. Trimming removed 5 bases from V and 4 bases from J, with 12 bases in between.

The V gene is TRBV7-9, the J gene TRBJ1-1; D possibly corresponds to TRBD1 (6 bases). The V end was cut by 4 bases, the J end by 1 base, with 19 bases between. CDR1 is SEHNR, CDR2 FQNEAQ, per germline (reference sequence). The CDR3 is made up of 17 amino acids. CDR3 region: CASSSGFVGGENTEAFF. The CDR3 DNA follows: TGTGCCAGCAGCTCGGGATTTGTTGGGGGCGAGAACACTGAAGCTTTCTTT.

This chain joins TRBV19 and TRBJ2-3; D remains ambiguous. This CDR3 comprises 13 residues. From germline, CDR1 is LNHDA and CDR2 SQIVND (reference sequence). Trimming took off 2 bases at V and 6 bases at J, with 9 bases between the two ends. The CDR3 spells CASSISSADTQYF. The DNA of the CDR3 is TGTGCCAGTAGTATAAGCTCGGCGGATACGCAGTATTTT.

The chain uses TRBV11-2 and TRBJ1-4, with unresolved D. Trimming removed 3 bases from V and 2 bases from J, with 7 bases in between. The V gene's germline CDR1 is SGHAT and CDR2 FQNNGV. CDR3 length equals 14 residues. CDR3 region: CASSFEGTNEKLFF. CDR3 DNA sequence: TGTGCCAGCAGCTTCGAGGGTACTAATGAAAAACTGTTTTTT.

This clone has just a few counts. The V gene is TRBV23-1, the J gene TRBJ2-5; D may be TRBD1 (7 bases). TRBV23-1 is noted as an ORF with a role that remains uncertain. Trimming took 3 bases from V and 4 from J, leaving 18 bases between them. The length of the CDR3 is 16 residues. In nucleotides, the CDR3 is TGCGCCAGCAGTCAGGTTCAGGGGGGTTCGGCAGAGACCCAGTACTTC. Amino acid sequence: CASSQVQGGSAETQYF.

This sequence joins TRBV27 and TRBJ2-7; tentatively, D is TRBD1 (5 bases). Trimming cost V 3 bases and J 9 bases, with 12 bases left between them. CDR3 length: 12 amino acids. Germline CDR1 MNHEY, CDR2 SMNVEV (reference sequence). Here the CDR3 reads CASSFGRARQYF. In DNA form, the CDR3 reads TGTGCCAGCAGTTTCGGCAGGGCTCGGCAGTACTTC.

This clone was seen once. The chain has TRBV29-1 and TRBJ2-7; maybe TRBD1 (5 bases). Between the trimmed V and J ends, which lost 1 base and 7 bases, there was a span of 14 bases. This CDR3 is 13 amino acids long. Germline CDR1 is SQVTM and CDR2 is ANQGSEA. The CDR3 region has the DNA TGCAGCGTTGAAGTACAAGGTAGGGGTGAGCAGTACTTC. Translating it yields CSVEVQGRGEQYF.

This chain links TRBV28 with TRBJ2-3; TRBD2 aligns across 13 bases. V trimming: 5 bases; J trimming: 3 bases; junction bases outside the gene matches: 5. The CDR3 is 16 residues long. Germline V CDR1 and CDR2: MDHEN, SYDVKM. This CDR3 reads CASSKTSGRVTDTQYF. DNA of the CDR3: TGTGCCAGCAGTAAAACTAGCGGGAGGGTTACAGATACGCAGTATTTT. The variable domain in full, with the rest retrieved from reference TRBV28 and TRBJ2-3, is DVKVTQSSRYLVKRTGEKVFLECVQDMDHENMFWYRQDPGLGLRLIYFSYDVKMKEKGDIPEGYSVSREKKERFSLILESASTNQTSMYLCASSKTSGRVTDTQYFGPGTRLTVL.

The CDR3 DNA reads TGTGCCAGCAGGGGGACGGGCCAGAATGAGCAGTTCTTC. Translated: CASRGTGQNEQFF. The chain is built from TRBV6-5 and TRBJ2-1; D may be TRBD1 or TRBD2 (5 bases each). This CDR3 region has 13 residues. Germline V gene lookup returns CDR1 MNHEY and CDR2 SVGAGI. V was trimmed by 6 bases and J by 7 bases, leaving 13 bases between them.

V usage is TRBV7-2 and J usage is TRBJ1-3, with D tentatively TRBD1 (5 bases). The CDR3 has 17 residues. The V end was cut by 5 bases, the J end by 0 bases, with 17 bases between. Germline V CDR1 and CDR2: SGHTA, FQGNSA. CDR3 in amino acids: CASSTFPGTDSGNTIYF. The CDR3, as DNA: TGTGCCAGCAGCACCTTCCCGGGGACGGACTCTGGAAACACCATATATTTT. Supplemented by reference TRBV7-2 and TRBJ1-3, the full variable domain reads GAGVSQSPSNKVTEKGKDVELRCDPISGHTALYWYRQSLGQGLEFLIYFQGNSAPDKSGLPSDRFSAERTGGSVSTLTIQRTQQEDSAVYLCASSTFPGTDSGNTIYFGEGSWLTVV.

This chain connects TRBV28 to TRBJ1-4; D call uncertain. V lost 4 bases to trimming and J lost 0 bases, with 9 bases between them. Germline CDR1 and CDR2: MDHEN and SYDVKM. The CDR3 spans 15 residues. CDR3 sequence reads: CASSSAKTTNEKLFF. DNA of the CDR3: TGTGCCAGCAGTTCAGCCAAAACAACTAATGAAAAACTGTTTTTT.